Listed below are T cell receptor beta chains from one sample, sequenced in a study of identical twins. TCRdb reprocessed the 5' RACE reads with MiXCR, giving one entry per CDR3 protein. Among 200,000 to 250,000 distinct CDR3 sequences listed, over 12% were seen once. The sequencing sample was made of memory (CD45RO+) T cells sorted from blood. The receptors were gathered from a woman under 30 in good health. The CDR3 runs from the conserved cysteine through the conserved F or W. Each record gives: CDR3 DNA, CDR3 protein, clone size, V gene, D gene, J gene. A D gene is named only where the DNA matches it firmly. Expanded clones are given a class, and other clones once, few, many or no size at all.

cdr3_nt: TGTGCCAGCAGGTTGAACAGGGAAAGTAACTATGGCTACACCTTC; cdr3_aa: CASRLNRESNYGYTF; clone_size: .; v_call: TRBV27; d_call: .; j_call: TRBJ1-2
cdr3_nt: TGTGCCAGCAGCTTAATGGGCGGGGGCTCCTACAATGAGCAGTTCTTC; cdr3_aa: CASSLMGGGSYNEQFF; clone_size: many; v_call: TRBV7-3; d_call: TRBD2; j_call: TRBJ2-1
cdr3_nt: TGCAGTGCTAGAGAGGGCCCGGGATCGAGAGAGCAGTACTTC; cdr3_aa: CSAREGPGSREQYF; clone_size: many; v_call: TRBV20-1; d_call: .; j_call: TRBJ2-7
cdr3_nt: TGTGCCAGCAGTGACAGGGGCACTGAAGCTTTCTTT; cdr3_aa: CASSDRGTEAFF; clone_size: few; v_call: TRBV2; d_call: .; j_call: TRBJ1-1
cdr3_nt: TGCAGTGCCGTGGGACGGACGAACTATGGCTACACCTTC; cdr3_aa: CSAVGRTNYGYTF; clone_size: .; v_call: TRBV20-1; d_call: .; j_call: TRBJ1-2
cdr3_nt: TGTGCCAGCAGTTATGGACTAGCCCAGAGATTC; cdr3_aa: CASSYGLAQRF; clone_size: .; v_call: TRBV28; d_call: TRBD2; j_call: TRBJ2-7
cdr3_nt: TGTGCCAGCAGCGGGACAGGAACCACAGATACGCAGTATTTT; cdr3_aa: CASSGTGTTDTQYF; clone_size: few; v_call: TRBV7-2; d_call: TRBD1; j_call: TRBJ2-3
cdr3_nt: TGCAGCGTTGTTGGACGGACAAGGGCCACTGAAGCTTTCTTT; cdr3_aa: CSVVGRTRATEAFF; clone_size: few; v_call: TRBV29-1; d_call: .; j_call: TRBJ1-1
cdr3_nt: TGTGCCAGCTCAAACAGCGAAGAGACCCAGTACTTC; cdr3_aa: CASSNSEETQYF; clone_size: .; v_call: TRBV18; d_call: .; j_call: TRBJ2-5
cdr3_nt: TGTGCCAGCAGAAGTTCGGGACTAGAGACAGATACGCAGTATTTT; cdr3_aa: CASRSSGLETDTQYF; clone_size: .; v_call: TRBV12-3/TRBV12-4; d_call: TRBD2; j_call: TRBJ2-3
cdr3_nt: TGTGCCACCCATATAAGGGATTCACCCCTCCACTTT; cdr3_aa: CATHIRDSPLHF; clone_size: few; v_call: TRBV5-6; d_call: .; j_call: TRBJ1-6
cdr3_nt: TGTGCCACCAAAGCCGGGAGCTCTGGGGCCAACGTCCTGACTTTC; cdr3_aa: CATKAGSSGANVLTF; clone_size: .; v_call: TRBV6-2/TRBV6-3; d_call: .; j_call: TRBJ2-6
cdr3_nt: TGCAGCGTCAAATATGGACGCACTGAAGCTTTCTTT; cdr3_aa: CSVKYGRTEAFF; clone_size: few; v_call: TRBV29-1; d_call: .; j_call: TRBJ1-1
cdr3_nt: TGTGCCAGCTCAAGCGGGTTGCCCTACGAGCAGTACTTC; cdr3_aa: CASSSGLPYEQYF; clone_size: .; v_call: TRBV27; d_call: .; j_call: TRBJ2-7
cdr3_nt: TGTGCCAGCACTCGGGACAGGGGCGTTCAGCCCCAGCATTTT; cdr3_aa: CASTRDRGVQPQHF; clone_size: few; v_call: TRBV18; d_call: TRBD1; j_call: TRBJ1-5
cdr3_nt: TGTGCCAGCAGTAGACCCACAGATACGCAGTATTTT; cdr3_aa: CASSRPTDTQYF; clone_size: many; v_call: TRBV7-2; d_call: .; j_call: TRBJ2-3
cdr3_nt: TGTGCCAGCAGCCGGGGGCCTCTAAAGTACTTC; cdr3_aa: CASSRGPLKYF; clone_size: .; v_call: TRBV14; d_call: .; j_call: TRBJ2-7
cdr3_nt: TGTGCCAGCAGTTTGAGCACTCACAATGAGCAGTTCTTC; cdr3_aa: CASSLSTHNEQFF; clone_size: many; v_call: TRBV7-9; d_call: .; j_call: TRBJ2-1
cdr3_nt: TGTGCCAGCAGCTCGGGACCGCGAGAGACCCAGTACTTC; cdr3_aa: CASSSGPRETQYF; clone_size: many; v_call: TRBV11-3; d_call: .; j_call: TRBJ2-5
cdr3_nt: TGCAGTGCCTTCGACAGGTTTGGGGAAAAACTGTTTTTT; cdr3_aa: CSAFDRFGEKLFF; clone_size: many; v_call: TRBV20-1; d_call: .; j_call: TRBJ1-4
cdr3_nt: TGTGCCAGTTCAGGTTGGGGTGAAAAACTGTTTTTT; cdr3_aa: CASSGWGEKLFF; clone_size: .; v_call: TRBV14; d_call: .; j_call: TRBJ1-4
cdr3_nt: TGTGCCAGCAGCTTGTTTGGGCACTCCTACGAGCAGTACTTC; cdr3_aa: CASSLFGHSYEQYF; clone_size: few; v_call: TRBV7-8; d_call: .; j_call: TRBJ2-7
cdr3_nt: TGTGCCACCAGCAGAGTAGGGCATGAAAAACTGTTTTTT; cdr3_aa: CATSRVGHEKLFF; clone_size: .; v_call: TRBV15; d_call: .; j_call: TRBJ1-4
cdr3_nt: TGTGCCAGCAGCCAAACCCAAACTAGCGAAACGCAGTATTTT; cdr3_aa: CASSQTQTSETQYF; clone_size: few; v_call: TRBV7-7; d_call: TRBD2; j_call: TRBJ2-3
cdr3_nt: TGCAGTGCTACCGGGCCCTTTTCTGGGGCCAACGTCCTGACTTTC; cdr3_aa: CSATGPFSGANVLTF; clone_size: .; v_call: TRBV20-1; d_call: .; j_call: TRBJ2-6
cdr3_nt: TGTGCCAGCAGTTTATTCGAAACAGATACGCAGTATTTT; cdr3_aa: CASSLFETDTQYF; clone_size: many; v_call: TRBV12-3/TRBV12-4; d_call: .; j_call: TRBJ2-3
cdr3_nt: TGTGCCAGCAGCAAAGGGACTCTGGAGCAGTACTTC; cdr3_aa: CASSKGTLEQYF; clone_size: .; v_call: TRBV3-1; d_call: .; j_call: TRBJ2-7
cdr3_nt: TGTGCCAGCAGTACGGGACAGTACACTGAAGCTTTCTTT; cdr3_aa: CASSTGQYTEAFF; clone_size: .; v_call: TRBV6-1; d_call: TRBD1; j_call: TRBJ1-1
cdr3_nt: TGTGCCAGCAGTCATGAGGGCACTGAAGCTTTCTTT; cdr3_aa: CASSHEGTEAFF; clone_size: .; v_call: TRBV12-3/TRBV12-4; d_call: .; j_call: TRBJ1-1
cdr3_nt: TGCAGTGCTAGTGGGTCCGATCTGGGATCGGTCCTCCCCTCCAATGAGCAGTTCTTC; cdr3_aa: CSASGSDLGSVLPSNEQFF; clone_size: few; v_call: TRBV20-1; d_call: .; j_call: TRBJ2-1
cdr3_nt: TGTGCCAGCAGCTTATCCCGGGACGTATACTACGAGCAGTACTTC; cdr3_aa: CASSLSRDVYYEQYF; clone_size: few; v_call: TRBV7-2; d_call: .; j_call: TRBJ2-7
cdr3_nt: TGTGCCAGCAGCCTTAGGACTAGCGGGAGCTGGGAGCAGTACTTC; cdr3_aa: CASSLRTSGSWEQYF; clone_size: .; v_call: TRBV3-1; d_call: TRBD2; j_call: TRBJ2-7
cdr3_nt: TGCAGCACGGCCGGGACAGATACGCAGTATTTT; cdr3_aa: CSTAGTDTQYF; clone_size: .; v_call: TRBV20-1; d_call: .; j_call: TRBJ2-3